This T cell receptor beta chain was obtained from a study of graft-versus-host responses after intestinal transplantation. As for the study in general: Recipients got multivisceral, liver-intestinal, or isolated intestinal transplants. Tacrolimus plus steroids were given to all recipients for approximately three years, preceded by anti-thymocyte globulin induction. Study outcomes and limitations: GvH clones were found in recipient marrow; some appeared first in ileum or blood. With peak circulating GvH clone levels came an association with early post-transplant HvG declines.

Profiling relied on immunoSEQ multiplex PCR, and the TCRdb table lists in-frame clones only, not all of them. The top ten clones hold about 0.44% of a sample with roughly 93,000 clones, 80% to 95% of them seen once. As concerns this clone: Its target is unknown.

The sample was unstimulated CD8+ T cells sorted from spleen or lymph node cells, taken before transplant. The receptor was derived from a human donor who was the organ donor for an intestinal transplant.

This chain's CDR3 is CASSEHRRGSTDGYTF. The CDR3 DNA sequence: TGTGCCAGCAGTGAACACCGCAGGGGTTCGACAGATGGCTACACCTTC. The rearrangement links TRBV2 to TRBJ1-2, with D possibly being TRBD1 (6 bases). This CDR3 contains 16 residues. Trimming stripped 2 bases from V and 6 bases from J, with 19 bases between. Germline V gene data show CDR1 as SNHLY and CDR2 as FYNNEI.